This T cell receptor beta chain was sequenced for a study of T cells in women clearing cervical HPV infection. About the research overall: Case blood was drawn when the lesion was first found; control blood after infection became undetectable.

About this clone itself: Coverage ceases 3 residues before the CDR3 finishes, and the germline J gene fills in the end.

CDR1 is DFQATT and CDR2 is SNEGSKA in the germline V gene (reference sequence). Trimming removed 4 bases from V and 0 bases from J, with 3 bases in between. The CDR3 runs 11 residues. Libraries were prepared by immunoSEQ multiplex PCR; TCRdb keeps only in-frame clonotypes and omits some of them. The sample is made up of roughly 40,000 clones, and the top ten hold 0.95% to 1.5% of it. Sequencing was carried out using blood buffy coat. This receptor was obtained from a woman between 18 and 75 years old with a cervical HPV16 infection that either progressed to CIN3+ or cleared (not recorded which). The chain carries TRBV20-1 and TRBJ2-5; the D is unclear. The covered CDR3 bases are TGCAGTGCTACGTACCAAGAGACC. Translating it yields CSATYQET. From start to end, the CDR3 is CSATYQETQYF.